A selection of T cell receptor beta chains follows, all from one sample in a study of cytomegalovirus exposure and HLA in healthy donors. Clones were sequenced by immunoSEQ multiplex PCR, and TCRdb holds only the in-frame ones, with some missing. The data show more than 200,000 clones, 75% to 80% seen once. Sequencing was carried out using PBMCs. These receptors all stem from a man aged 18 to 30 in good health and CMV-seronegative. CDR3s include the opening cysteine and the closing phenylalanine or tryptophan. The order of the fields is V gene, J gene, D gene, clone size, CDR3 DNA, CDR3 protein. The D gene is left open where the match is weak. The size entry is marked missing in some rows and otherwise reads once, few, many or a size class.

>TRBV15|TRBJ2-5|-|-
TGTGCCACCAGCAGAGTCGCAGGGTCAAAGGAGACCCAGTACTTC
CATSRVAGSKETQYF
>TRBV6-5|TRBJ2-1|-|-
TGTGCCAGCAGTCGTGGCGAAGGGGTGAATGAGCAGTTCTTC
CASSRGEGVNEQFF
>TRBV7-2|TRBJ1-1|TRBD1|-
TGTGCCAGCAGCTACACAGGGGACACTGAAGCTTTCTTT
CASSYTGDTEAFF
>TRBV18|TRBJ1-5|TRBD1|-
TGTGCCAGCTCACACGCCGCAGGGGGCAGCAATCAGCCCCAGCATTTT
CASSHAAGGSNQPQHF
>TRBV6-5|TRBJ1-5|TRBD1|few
TGTGCCAGCAGTCAGACAGGGGATAAGAGCCAGCCCCAGCATTTT
CASSQTGDKSQPQHF
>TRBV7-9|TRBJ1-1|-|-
TGTTCCAGCAGCCCGAGGGACTCCACTGAAGCTTTCTTT
CSSSPRDSTEAFF
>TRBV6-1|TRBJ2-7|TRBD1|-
TGTGCCAGCAGTGAGCCCGGGACAGGGCCCTACGAGCAGTACTTC
CASSEPGTGPYEQYF
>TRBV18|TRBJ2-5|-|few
TGTGCCAGCTCACGGTTTCCGGGACATCCGCAAGAGACCCAGTACTTC
CASSRFPGHPQETQYF
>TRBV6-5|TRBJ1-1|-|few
TGTGCCAGCAGCCAAGGGGGGGCGAGAGCTTTCTTT
CASSQGGARAFF
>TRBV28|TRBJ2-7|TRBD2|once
TGTGCCAGCAGTTCCGGGGGGTTGGGCTCCTACGAGCAGTACTTC
CASSSGGLGSYEQYF
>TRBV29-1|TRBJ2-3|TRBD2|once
TGCAGCGTGGGCCTCGGACTAGCCGATATGGATACGCAGTATTTT
CSVGLGLADMDTQYF
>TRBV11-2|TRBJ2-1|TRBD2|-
TGTGCCAGCAGCTTAAACGCGGGAGGGTACAATGAGCAGTTCTTC
CASSLNAGGYNEQFF
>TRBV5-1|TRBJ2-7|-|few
TGCGCCAGCAGCTTGGGACAGTCAGACGAGCAGTACTTC
CASSLGQSDEQYF
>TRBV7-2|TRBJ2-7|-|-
TGTGCCAGCAGCCCCGACAGGAAGACCTACGAGCAGTACTTC
CASSPDRKTYEQYF
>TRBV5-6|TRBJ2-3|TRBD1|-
TGTGCCAGCAGCACACCGGGACAGACAATTTATACGCAGTATTTT
CASSTPGQTIYTQYF
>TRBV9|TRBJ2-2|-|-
TGTGCCAGCAGCCCTTTGGGAGAGGGGGGGTACACCGGGGAGCTGTTTTTT
CASSPLGEGGYTGELFF
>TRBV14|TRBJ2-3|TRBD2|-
TGTGCCAGCAGCCAAGTAGCGGGAGTGAATACGCAGTATTTT
CASSQVAGVNTQYF
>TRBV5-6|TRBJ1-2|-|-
TGTGCCAGCAGCAAACCAGGGACTTCTGGCTACACCTTC
CASSKPGTSGYTF
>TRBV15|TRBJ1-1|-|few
TGTGCCACCAGCAGAGGCGGGAACACTGAAGCTTTCTTT
CATSRGGNTEAFF
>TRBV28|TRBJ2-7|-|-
TGTGCCAGCAGGGTGCACGGGGCCTACGAGCAGTACTTC
CASRVHGAYEQYF
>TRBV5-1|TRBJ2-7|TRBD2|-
TGCGCCAGCAGCTTGGGTCCTAGCGGGGCCACCTACGAGCAGTACTTC
CASSLGPSGATYEQYF
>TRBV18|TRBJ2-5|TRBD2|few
TGTGCCAGCTCACCACTCAGCGGGGGGGCAGAGACCCAGTACTTC
CASSPLSGGAETQYF
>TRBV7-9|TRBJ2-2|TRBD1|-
TGTGCCAGCAGGGAAGGGACAGGGGTTACCGGGGAGCTGTTTTTT
CASREGTGVTGELFF
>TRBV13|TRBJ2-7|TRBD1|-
TGTGCCAGCAGTATTACGGACAGGGCTATCATAAACTCTTCGGTCCGCAATTACGAGCAGTACTTC
CASSITDRAIINSSVRNYEQYF
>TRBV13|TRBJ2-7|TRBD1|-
TGTGCCAGCAGCTTAGTTGTCAGGGGGCACTACGAGCAGTACTTC
CASSLVVRGHYEQYF
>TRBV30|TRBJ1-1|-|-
TGTGCCTGGAGTGTAATTTCGGAGGGTGGAAACACTGAAGCTTTCTTT
CAWSVISEGGNTEAFF
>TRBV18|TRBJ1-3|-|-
TGTGCCAGCTCACCAACCCAGACACCGCATCTCTCTGGAAACACCATATATTTT
CASSPTQTPHLSGNTIYF
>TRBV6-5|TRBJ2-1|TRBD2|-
TGTGCCAGCGCTGGACTAGCCTACAATGAGCAGTTCTTC
CASAGLAYNEQFF
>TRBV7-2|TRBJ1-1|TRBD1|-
TGTGCCAGCAGCCCGAGTCCCGGGACAGGGGGCGTCACTGAAGCTTTCTTT
CASSPSPGTGGVTEAFF
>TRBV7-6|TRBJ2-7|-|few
TGTGCCAGCAGCTTAGCGCTAGCCCAGAGCTCCTACGAGCAGTACTTC
CASSLALAQSSYEQYF
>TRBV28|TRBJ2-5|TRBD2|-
TGTGCCAGCAGCCCGGGGGGGCAGGAGACCCAGTACTTC
CASSPGGQETQYF
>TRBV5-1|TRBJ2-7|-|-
TGCGCCAGCAGGGGTCTAGCGTCAACCTACGAGCAGTACTTC
CASRGLASTYEQYF
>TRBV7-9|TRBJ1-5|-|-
TGTGCCAGCAGCTTAGAAGGGGCCGGCAATCAGCCCCAGCATTTT
CASSLEGAGNQPQHF
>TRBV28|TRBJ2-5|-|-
TGTGCCAGCAGTCAGCTGGGCTCGACCCAGTACTTC
CASSQLGSTQYF
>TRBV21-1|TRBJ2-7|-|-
TGTGCCAGCAGCACCGGCTCCTACGAGCAGTACTTC
CASSTGSYEQYF